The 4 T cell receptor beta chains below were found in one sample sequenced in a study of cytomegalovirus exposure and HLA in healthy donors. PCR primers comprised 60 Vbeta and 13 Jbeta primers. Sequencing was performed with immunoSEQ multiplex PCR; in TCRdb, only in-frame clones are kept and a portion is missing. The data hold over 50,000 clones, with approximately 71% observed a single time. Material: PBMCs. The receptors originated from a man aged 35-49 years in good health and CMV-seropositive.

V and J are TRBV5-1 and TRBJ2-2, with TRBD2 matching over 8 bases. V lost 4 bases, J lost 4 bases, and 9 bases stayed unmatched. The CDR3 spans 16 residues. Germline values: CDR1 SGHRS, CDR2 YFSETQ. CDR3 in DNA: TGCGCCAGCAGCCAATCCGGACTAGCTGGCACCGGGGAGCTGTTTTTT. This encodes CASSQSGLAGTGELFF.

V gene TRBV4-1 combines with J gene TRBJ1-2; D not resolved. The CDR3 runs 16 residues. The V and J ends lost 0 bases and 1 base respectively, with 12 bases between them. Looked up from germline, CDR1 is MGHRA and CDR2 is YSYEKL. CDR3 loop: CASSQDKIVLNYGYTF. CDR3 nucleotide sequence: TGCGCCAGCAGCCAAGATAAAATAGTCCTTAACTATGGCTACACCTTC.

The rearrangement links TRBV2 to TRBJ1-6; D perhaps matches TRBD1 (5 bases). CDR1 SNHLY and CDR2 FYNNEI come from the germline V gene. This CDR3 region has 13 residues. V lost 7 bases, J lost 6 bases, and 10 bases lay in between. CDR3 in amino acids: CASKVTANSPLHF. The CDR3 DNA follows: TGTGCCAGCAAGGTGACAGCTAATTCACCCCTCCACTTT.

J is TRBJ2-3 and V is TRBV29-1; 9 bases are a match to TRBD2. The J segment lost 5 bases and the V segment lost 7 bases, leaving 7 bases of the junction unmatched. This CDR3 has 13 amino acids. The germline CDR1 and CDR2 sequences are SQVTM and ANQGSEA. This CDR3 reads CSAGGGALDTQYF. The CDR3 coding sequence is TGCAGCGCGGGCGGGGGGGCTTTAGATACGCAGTATTTT.